The subject of this entry is one TCR beta chain. The data stem from a study of technical replicates of blood from several donors. The CDR3 has 14 amino acids. CDR1 is MNHEY, CDR2 SVGAGI, per germline. V shed 2 bases, J shed 3 bases, and the junction held 3 bases outside the gene matches. Repertoires were generated with immunoSEQ multiplex PCR, while TCRdb's copy carries only in-frame clones and drops some. The data show 70,000 to 85,000 clones, roughly 97% seen once. This receptor was identified in a human donor in good health. The chain employs TRBV6-5 and TRBJ1-1, with 7 bases lining up with TRBD1. Sequencing was done on a sample of T cells isolated from PBMCs. CDR3 loop: CASSYRQGDTEAFF. The DNA of the CDR3 is TGTGCCAGCAGTTACCGACAGGGTGACACTGAAGCTTTCTTT.